This T cell receptor (beta chain) stems from a study of blood T cell repertoires in COVID-19. Study-level background: Sites across the United States, Italy and Spain contributed samples from acute and convalescent COVID-19. PBMCs, B-cell-depleted T cells, or T cells were the source of the cDNA or gDNA that made up the material.

CDR3 length: 14 amino acids. Germline V lookup: CDR1 SGHRS, CDR2 YFSETQ. J gave up 3 bases and V 6 bases, and 4 bases lay outside the gene matches. Under the authors' procedure: For nucleated cells, counts were estimated from reference gene primer amplification. Profiled with immunoSEQ multiplex PCR; TCRdb holds only in-frame clones, not every one. V, J and clone size reflect that table, while D and trimming were determined from the DNA. The sample carries approximately 110,000 clones, about 94% recorded once. Seattle enrolled patients during active infection and tracked them longitudinally. The rearrangement uses TRBV5-1 and TRBJ2-3; TRBD2 matches at 10 bases. The sequenced sample was peripheral blood. This TCR was recovered from a man in his forties or fifties with COVID-19, enrolled during active disease. The CDR3 bases are TGCGCCAGCACCCCTAGCGGGAGTACAGATACGCAGTATTTT. Translated, it gives CASTPSGSTDTQYF.